What follows is one T cell receptor (beta chain) and its context. The antigen is undetermined. The entry originates in a study of CXCR3-negative and CXCR3-positive naive CD8 T cells. Points from the study as a whole: TRB CDR3 hydrophobicity was greater in CXCR3-positive naive cells than in CXCR3-negative naive cells. Memory CD8+ T cell repertoires were far less diverse than both naive subsets.

UMI-labeled TRB cDNA libraries were prepared by 5' RACE. TCRdb re-analyzed the 5' RACE reads; it lists each CDR3 protein once, without DNA. The ten most abundant clones cover roughly 0.8% of a sample with around 60,000 distinct CDR3 sequences. Naive CD8+ T lymphocytes were specified as CD45RO-CCR7+CD27+CD95-. Sequenced material: naive CXCR3+ CD8+ T cells from blood. The subset was: CD45RO-CCR7+CD27+CD95- naive CD8+ T cells expressing CXCR3 (TNR3+). This receptor was obtained from a human donor in good health. Some clones in this sample may be carry-over from other donors' samples.

The CDR3: CASTMGQATRELFF. The V and J genes are TRBV19 and TRBJ2-2; TCRdb picks TRBD1, but there is no DNA to check that call. Germline CDR1 reads LNHDA; CDR2 reads SQIVND (reference sequence). The CDR3 contains 14 residues.